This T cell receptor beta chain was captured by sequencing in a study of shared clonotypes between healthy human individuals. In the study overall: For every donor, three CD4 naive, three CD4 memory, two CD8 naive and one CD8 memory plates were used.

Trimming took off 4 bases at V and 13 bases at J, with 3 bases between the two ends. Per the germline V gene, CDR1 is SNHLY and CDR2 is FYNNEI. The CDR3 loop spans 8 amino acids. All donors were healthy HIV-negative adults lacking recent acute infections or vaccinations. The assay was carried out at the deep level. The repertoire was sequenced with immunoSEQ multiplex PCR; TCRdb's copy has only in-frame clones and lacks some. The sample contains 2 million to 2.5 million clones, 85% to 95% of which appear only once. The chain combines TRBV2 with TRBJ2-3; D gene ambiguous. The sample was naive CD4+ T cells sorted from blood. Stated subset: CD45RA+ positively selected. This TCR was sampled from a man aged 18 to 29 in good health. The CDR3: CASSGEYF. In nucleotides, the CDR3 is TGTGCCAGCAGTGGCGAGTATTTT.